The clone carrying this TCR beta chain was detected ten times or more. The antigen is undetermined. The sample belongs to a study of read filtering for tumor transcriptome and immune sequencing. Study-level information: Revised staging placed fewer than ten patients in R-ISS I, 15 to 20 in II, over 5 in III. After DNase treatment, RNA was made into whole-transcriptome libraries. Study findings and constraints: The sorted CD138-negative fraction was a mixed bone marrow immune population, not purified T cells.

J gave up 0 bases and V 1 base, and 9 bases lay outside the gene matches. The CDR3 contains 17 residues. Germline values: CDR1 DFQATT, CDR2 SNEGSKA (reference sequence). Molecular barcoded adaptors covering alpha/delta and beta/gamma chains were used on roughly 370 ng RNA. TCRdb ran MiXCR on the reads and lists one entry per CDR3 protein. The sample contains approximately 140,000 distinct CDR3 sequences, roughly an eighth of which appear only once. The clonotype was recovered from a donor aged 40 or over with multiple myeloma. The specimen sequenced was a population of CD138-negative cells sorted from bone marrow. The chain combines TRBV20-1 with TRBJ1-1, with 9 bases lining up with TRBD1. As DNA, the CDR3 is TGCAGTGCTAGAGCGGACGGGACAGGGCTTATGAACACTGAAGCTTTCTTT. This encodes CSARADGTGLMNTEAFF.